This TCR beta chain stems from a study of T cells after yellow fever vaccination. In the study overall: Fractions containing few cells were prepared with SMART-Seq v4 Ultra Low Input.

This clonotype was seen a few times. No antigen is known for it. As TCR cDNA was made by 5'RACE template switching, a universal primer site and UMIs were added. TCRdb reprocessed the 5' RACE reads via MiXCR and lists one record per CDR3 protein. The data show a few hundred thousand distinct CDR3 sequences, about a sixth seen once. General observations from the study: Compared with primary, the secondary response was weaker and peaked at day 5, not 15. The booster response re-showed most primary clones: around 96% CD4, 88% CD8.

Specimen: PBMCs, collected 4 to 5 days after the first yellow fever vaccination. The receptor's source is a man between 18 and 35 years old who received the YFV17D yellow fever vaccine.

CDR3 region: CASSLRGGSTGELFF. The CDR3 DNA reads as TGTGCCAGCAGTTTGAGAGGGGGGAGCACCGGGGAGCTGTTTTTT. The V and J genes are TRBV12-3 or TRBV12-4 and TRBJ2-2; TRBD1 or TRBD2 may be the D gene (6 bases each). The CDR3 contains 15 residues. With 3 bases removed from V and 4 bases from J, the gap between germline ends came to 12 bases.